These 20 T cell receptor beta chains share one sample of origin, sequenced in a study of cytomegalovirus exposure and HLA in healthy donors. Sequencing was performed with immunoSEQ multiplex PCR; in TCRdb, only in-frame clones are kept and a portion is missing. Of about 250,000 clones listed, roughly 87% are singletons. Sequenced material: PBMCs. The receptors were sampled from a young man in good health and CMV-seropositive.

This rearrangement joins TRBV6-1 to TRBJ2-3, with 12 bases that match TRBD2. Unmatched junction bases numbered 3, after V lost 3 bases and J lost 5 bases. The germline gives CDR1 MNHNS, CDR2 SASEGT. The CDR3 totals 15 residues. The CDR3 reads CASSETSGSVDTQYF. CDR3 nucleotides: TGTGCCAGCAGTGAGACTAGCGGGAGTGTAGATACGCAGTATTTT.

The chain carries TRBV5-1 and TRBJ2-3; possible D gene TRBD2, 6 bases. Trimming shortened V by 4 bases and J by 6 bases, and 15 bases separated the two germline ends. Germline CDR1 and CDR2: SGHRS and YFSETQ. The CDR3 contains 14 residues. The CDR3: CASSRRQEGDTQYF. CDR3 bases: TGCGCCAGCAGCCGACGGCAGGAGGGGGATACGCAGTATTTT.

CDR3 region: CASSGSGADTEAFF. CDR3 nucleotide sequence: TGTGCCAGCAGTGGTTCAGGGGCGGACACTGAAGCTTTCTTT. This chain uses TRBV2 with TRBJ1-1; tentatively, D is TRBD1 (6 bases). V was clipped by 4 bases and J by 3 bases, with 12 bases between them. This CDR3 contains 14 residues. Germline V gene data show CDR1 as SNHLY and CDR2 as FYNNEI. Supplemented by reference TRBV2 and TRBJ1-1, the full variable domain reads EPEVTQTPSHQVTQMGQEVILRCVPISNHLYFYWYRQILGQKVEFLVSFYNNEISEKSEIFDDQFSVERPDGSNFTLKIRSTKLEDSAMYFCASSGSGADTEAFFGQGTRLTVV.

The chain carries TRBV27 and TRBJ2-7, with no clear D. From germline, CDR1 is MNHEY and CDR2 SMNVEV (reference sequence). The CDR3 sequence is 13 residues long. Trimming stripped 0 bases from V and 5 bases from J, with 8 bases between. CDR3 DNA sequence: TGTGCCAGCAGTTTATCTGGTTCGCACGAGCAGTACTTC. Protein sequence: CASSLSGSHEQYF.

V usage is TRBV21-1 and J usage is TRBJ1-2. TRBV21-1 is given as a pseudogene. This CDR3 is built from 9 residues. The CDR3 sequence is CASDYGYTF. CDR3 DNA: TGTGCCAGCGACTATGGCTACACCTTC.

The chain recombines TRBV6-5 with TRBJ1-5, with TRBD1 as a possible D gene (6 bases). Trimming shortened V by 0 bases and J by 10 bases, and 16 bases separated the two germline ends. From germline, CDR1 is MNHEY and CDR2 SVGAGI. CDR3 length: 15 amino acids. The DNA for the CDR3 is TGTGCCAGCAGTTACTCTGCGGGAGGGGGGGATCCCCAGCATTTT. Amino acids: CASSYSAGGGDPQHF.

This chain links TRBV2 with TRBJ2-5; 13 bases line up with TRBD2. V was clipped by 6 bases and J by 5 bases; unmatched bases: 0. The CDR3 runs to 13 residues. Germline CDR1 and CDR2: SNHLY and FYNNEI. CDR3 loop: CASRTSGRETQYF. In DNA form, the CDR3 reads TGTGCCAGCAGGACTAGCGGGAGGGAGACCCAGTACTTC.

The chain employs TRBV5-1 and TRBJ2-7; 10 positions agree with TRBD2. V shed 1 base and J 7 bases; nucleotides not matched to a gene: 11. Germline lookup yields CDR1 SGHRS and CDR2 YFSETQ. The length of the CDR3 is 16 residues. CDR3 loop: CASSLHPGLATQEQYF. The CDR3, as DNA: TGCGCCAGCAGCTTGCATCCGGGACTAGCGACTCAGGAGCAGTACTTC. Full variable domain (rest looked up from reference TRBV5-1 and TRBJ2-7): KAGVTQTPRYLIKTRGQQVTLSCSPISGHRSVSWYQQTPGQGLQFLFEYFSETQRNKGNFPGRFSGRQFSNSRSEMNVSTLELGDSALYLCASSLHPGLATQEQYFGPGTRLTVT.

The V call is TRBV11-2, the J call TRBJ1-1; D is ambiguous. The germline CDR1 and CDR2 sequences are SGHAT and FQNNGV. This CDR3 is 14 amino acids long. V shed 3 bases and J shed 4 bases, with 12 bases lying between them. The CDR3 spells CASSLTESATEAFF. DNA for the CDR3: TGTGCCAGCAGCTTGACTGAGAGCGCCACTGAAGCTTTCTTT.

CDR3 residues: CASSLTGVFSGNTIYF. As DNA, the CDR3 is TGTGCCAGCAGTTTGACAGGCGTTTTCTCTGGAAACACCATATATTTT. The J gene is TRBJ1-3, the V gene TRBV6-5; D might be TRBD1 (6 bases). The CDR3 is made up of 16 amino acids. Germline-derived CDR1 and CDR2 are MNHEY and SVGAGI. Trimming left V 4 bases short and J 0 bases short, with 13 bases between.

The gene calls are TRBV2 and TRBJ2-1, with TRBD2 matching over 8 bases. Germline trimming cut 6 bases from V and 2 bases from J; bases unmatched to any gene: 12. Germline CDR1 is SNHLY and CDR2 is FYNNEI. CDR3 length equals 17 residues. CDR3 loop: CASSGLRAGEAYNEQFF. The CDR3 nucleotides are TGTGCCAGCAGCGGACTGAGAGCGGGAGAGGCCTACAATGAGCAGTTCTTC.

The chain employs TRBV10-3 and TRBJ2-1; 11 nucleotides agree with TRBD1. V was pared by 6 bases and J by 5 bases, with 6 bases of the junction left unmatched. Germline lookup yields CDR1 ENHRY and CDR2 SYGVKD. The length of the CDR3 is 15 residues. The CDR3 coding sequence is TGTGCCATCAGAGCCGGGACAGGGGGTAACAATGAGCAGTTCTTC. It is translated as CAIRAGTGGNNEQFF.

As to this clone: The sample contains more than one DNA sequence encoding this CDR3. The gene calls are TRBV27 and TRBJ2-7; tentative D call: TRBD1 (7 bases). CDR3 length equals 14 residues. Germline V gives CDR1 MNHEY, CDR2 SMNVEV (reference sequence). The ends were cut back, 3 bases at V and 2 bases at J, with 11 bases in the middle. The CDR3 spells CASSLGGQTYEQYF. Here the CDR3 DNA reads TGTGCCAGCAGTTTGGGGGGACAGACCTACGAGCAGTACTTC.

The chain employs TRBV27 and TRBJ1-3; no definite D call. Germline CDR1 and CDR2: MNHEY and SMNVEV (reference sequence). This CDR3 spans 15 amino acids. V shed 5 bases and J shed 0 bases, with 11 bases lying between them. CDR3 region: CASSPRGYSGNTIYF. The CDR3 DNA reads as TGTGCCAGCAGTCCCCGGGGTTACTCTGGAAACACCATATATTTT.

The rearrangement links TRBV6-5 to TRBJ2-7, with D maybe TRBD1 (5 bases). The length of the CDR3 is 11 residues. CDR1 and CDR2 from the germline V gene are MNHEY and SVGAGI. Trimming cost V 7 bases and J 3 bases, with 7 bases left between them. The CDR3 nucleotides are TGTGCCAGCACAGGGTACTACGAGCAGTACTTC. It specifies CASTGYYEQYF.

The chain carries TRBV2 and TRBJ2-1, with 9 bases matching TRBD2. CDR1 and CDR2 (germline): SNHLY, FYNNEI. V lost 8 bases, J lost 3 bases, and 14 bases stayed unmatched. This CDR3 is 17 amino acids long. Written as DNA, the CDR3 is TGTGCCAGCGGGGATCCGGTGGCTAGCGGGAACTACAATGAGCAGTTCTTC. Translated: CASGDPVASGNYNEQFF.

V gene TRBV10-2 combines with J gene TRBJ2-7, with 9 positions matching TRBD1. CDR3 length: 14 amino acids. Germline V CDR1 and CDR2: WSHSY, SAAADI. V shed 4 bases and J 5 bases; nucleotides not matched to a gene: 6. CDR3 in DNA: TGCGCCAGCAGTGTGACAGGGGGATCGGACGAGCAGTACTTC. It is translated as CASSVTGGSDEQYF.

This chain joins TRBV6-5 and TRBJ2-1; the D is unclear. Germline V gene lookup returns CDR1 MNHEY and CDR2 SVGAGI. CDR3 size: 11 residues. Trimming left V 8 bases short and J 1 base short, with 3 bases between. The CDR3 sequence: CASGSYNEQFF. The CDR3 DNA is TGTGCCAGCGGGTCCTACAATGAGCAGTTCTTC.

The chain has TRBV19 and TRBJ1-1, with unresolved D. CDR3 length: 15 residues. Per germline, CDR1 LNHDA and CDR2 SQIVND (reference sequence). Trimming pared 5 bases from V and 4 bases from J, leaving 17 bases between. This CDR3 is CASSQFGLGGTEAFF. CDR3 sequence (DNA): TGTGCCAGTAGTCAATTTGGTCTCGGTGGCACTGAAGCTTTCTTT.

This chain joins TRBV11-3 and TRBJ2-7, with 7 bases aligning to TRBD1. The junction had 2 bases not matched to a gene; V was cut back by 2 bases and J by 4 bases. Germline assignment: CDR1 SGHNT and CDR2 YENEEA. CDR3 length: 13 residues. The CDR3 nucleotides are TGTGCCAGCAGCTTACCAGGGGGATACGAGCAGTACTTC. This sequence encodes CASSLPGGYEQYF.